This is a list of T cell receptor beta chains from one sample in a study of Graves' ophthalmopathy and Graves' hyperthyroidism. TCRdb reanalysed the multiplex PCR reads using MiXCR and keeps one entry per CDR3 protein. Among approximately 460,000 distinct CDR3 sequences listed, about an eighth were seen once. Material for sequencing was blood. Source of these receptors: a woman aged 25 to 39 with Graves' ophthalmopathy. CDR3s include the opening cysteine and the closing phenylalanine or tryptophan.

v_call: TRBV6-1; cdr3_aa: CASSPPGYQPQHF
v_call: TRBV28; cdr3_aa: CASSYALRQGDYEQYF
v_call: TRBV6-5; cdr3_aa: CASSYEEGSDQPQHF
v_call: TRBV7-8; cdr3_aa: CASSRLAEYEQYF
v_call: TRBV5-1; cdr3_aa: CASSAWDRTTEAFF
v_call: TRBV12-3/TRBV12-4; cdr3_aa: CASRGDRARMREQYF
v_call: TRBV30; cdr3_aa: CAWTEQGAGYGYTF
v_call: TRBV11-2; cdr3_aa: CASSRSGQGRVGYGYTF
v_call: TRBV19; cdr3_aa: CASVRDGYTEAFF
v_call: TRBV6-5; cdr3_aa: CASKRQGGRSYEQYF
v_call: TRBV20-1; cdr3_aa: CSALRLAGDQETQYF
v_call: TRBV27; cdr3_aa: CACLGPDGEYF
v_call: TRBV5-6; cdr3_aa: CASSLGQGSFGYTF
v_call: TRBV6-5; cdr3_aa: CASSSVWGGGVAGELFF
v_call: TRBV4-1; cdr3_aa: CASSQDPTGVYEQYF
v_call: TRBV20-1; cdr3_aa: CSGAGTDTQYF
v_call: TRBV24-1; cdr3_aa: CATSGPRNTEAFF
v_call: TRBV12-3/TRBV12-4; cdr3_aa: CASSWTDQPQHF
v_call: TRBV6-1; cdr3_aa: CASSEGTVFYEQYF
v_call: TRBV10-1; cdr3_aa: CASIAGTSGREQYF
v_call: TRBV6-5; cdr3_aa: CASRQTGTETQYF
v_call: TRBV4-2; cdr3_aa: CASSQSGLAGLSSYEQYF
v_call: TRBV28; cdr3_aa: CASSFSLRRGGYGYTF
v_call: TRBV6-5; cdr3_aa: CASSYGTASPNYGYTF
v_call: TRBV30; cdr3_aa: CAWSVRRAGNQPQHF
v_call: TRBV7-3; cdr3_aa: CASSFTGGGGETQYF
v_call: TRBV3-1; cdr3_aa: CASSRTGAQGEQYF
v_call: TRBV6-1; cdr3_aa: CASSEGTGGYGYTF
v_call: TRBV6-5; cdr3_aa: CASSYSPGDMEKLFF
v_call: TRBV10-3; cdr3_aa: CAISNPGDRGHQETQYF
v_call: TRBV6-1; cdr3_aa: CASSVGQLESPLHF
v_call: TRBV6-4; cdr3_aa: CASTKSSEATSGENTGELFF
v_call: TRBV6-2/TRBV6-3; cdr3_aa: CASSYSAGHEETQYF
v_call: TRBV12-3/TRBV12-4; cdr3_aa: CASSTGSGTPNTEAFF
v_call: TRBV30; cdr3_aa: CAWDRGLGQPQHF
v_call: TRBV12-3/TRBV12-4; cdr3_aa: CASSLGQGARGNTIYF
v_call: TRBV27; cdr3_aa: CASSLTGGRAAFF
v_call: TRBV28; cdr3_aa: CASSLRAGVLAQHF
v_call: TRBV5-1; cdr3_aa: CASSFGTAKETQYF
v_call: TRBV12-3/TRBV12-4; cdr3_aa: CASFSNPGQGSEQYF
v_call: TRBV2; cdr3_aa: CASILGDATNEKLFF
v_call: TRBV19; cdr3_aa: CASSMRDSTGELFF
v_call: TRBV6-1; cdr3_aa: CASSERSPNYGYTF
v_call: TRBV6-2/TRBV6-3; cdr3_aa: CASSLGASGGGYTDTQYF
v_call: TRBV9; cdr3_aa: CASSTPISGNTIYF
v_call: TRBV12-3/TRBV12-4; cdr3_aa: CASSPHGTGFSYEQYF
v_call: TRBV12-3/TRBV12-4; cdr3_aa: CASRLEGYSNQPQHF
v_call: TRBV6-2/TRBV6-3; cdr3_aa: CASTDWPSTEAFF
v_call: TRBV9; cdr3_aa: CASSAQGASGNTIYF
v_call: TRBV9; cdr3_aa: CASSGTADRASYNSPLHF
v_call: TRBV6-1; cdr3_aa: CASSEGQRGETQYF
v_call: TRBV6-5; cdr3_aa: CASSYADNTGELFF
v_call: TRBV2; cdr3_aa: CASIGGELFF
v_call: TRBV12-3/TRBV12-4; cdr3_aa: CASSLSGGSGGYTF
v_call: TRBV12-3/TRBV12-4; cdr3_aa: CASSLRHQNTEAFF